This T cell receptor (beta chain) appears in the sequencing data of a study of brain metastases from non-small cell lung cancer. Study results and caveats: Compared with primary tumors, brain metastases showed less T-cell infiltration.

Profiled with immunoSEQ multiplex PCR; TCRdb holds only in-frame clones, not every one. The table records roughly 4,000 clones, approximately 83% of them present only once. About this clone itself: Its antigen remains unidentified.

The J segment lost 3 bases and the V segment lost 0 bases, leaving 4 bases of the junction unmatched. CDR1 is KGHDR, CDR2 SFDVKD, per germline. This CDR3 spans 17 amino acids. The TCR originated in a donor aged 40 or older with non-small cell lung cancer. The chain links TRBV24-1 to TRBJ2-5; 12 nucleotides match TRBD2. Sequencing was done on a sample of primary lung tumor tissue. In DNA form, the CDR3 reads TGTGCCACCAGTGATTTGCCTAGCGGGGGGGGGAAAGAGACCCAGTACTTC. It specifies CATSDLPSGGGKETQYF.